What follows are 3 T cell receptor beta chains derived from one specimen sequenced in a study of blood T cells in healthy people across ages (dated by TCRdb to the mid-2010s). Library prep was done by 5' RACE. Instrument on record: Illumina HiSeq 2500. A second PCR of roughly 6 to 11 cycles was run with a J-beta primer mix and a sample-barcoded 5' primer. TCRdb reprocessed the public reads (quality trimming at Q25 with fastp, clone calling with MiXCR) and kept in-frame beta chains. CDR3 protein sequences are deduplicated, and each keeps its most common genes and DNA. A total of about 750,000 distinct CDR3 sequences appear in this sample, approximately 53% of them only once. The ten largest make up approximately 41% of the sample. Material for sequencing was blood. The receptors were gathered from a man older than 75 in good health.

The rearrangement joins TRBV20-1 to TRBJ2-1; TRBD2 aligns across 14 bases. The V segment lost 5 bases and the J segment 12 bases; nucleotides outside the gene matches: 9. CDR1 and CDR2 from the germline V gene are DFQATT and SNEGSKA (reference sequence). This CDR3 region has 14 residues. The CDR3 protein is CSASGTSGRIGQFF. In nucleotides, the CDR3 is TGCAGTGCTTCCGGGACTAGCGGGAGAATTGGGCAGTTCTTC.

The CDR3, as DNA: TGTGCCAGCAGAGAGTTAGCAGAGACCCAGTACTTC. Encoded protein: CASRELAETQYF. This chain links TRBV12-3 or TRBV12-4 with TRBJ2-5, with D unresolved. The length of the CDR3 is 12 residues. V lost 6 bases and J 4 bases, leaving 9 bases between the germline ends.

A few counts support this clonotype. This chain joins TRBV29-1 and TRBJ2-7, with TRBD1 matching 8 bases. This CDR3 comprises 12 residues. V was pared by 4 bases and J by 6 bases, with 5 bases of the junction left unmatched. Germline CDR1 is SQVTM and CDR2 is ANQGSEA. The DNA for the CDR3 is TGCAGCGTTGGGACACAGGGGGTCGAGCAGTACTTC. This sequence encodes CSVGTQGVEQYF.